Below are 9 T cell receptor beta chains sequenced from a single sample in a study of molecular identifiers for immune sequencing clone quantification. Each CDR3 protein gets one entry after TCRdb re-called the PCR reads with MiXCR. The sample records about 330,000 distinct CDR3 sequences, roughly 23% being singletons. The material sequenced was naive CD8+ T cells from blood, with Jurkat cell RNA spiked in. As to subset: FACS-sorted CD8+CD4-CCR7+CD45RA+ naive T cells. These TCRs come from a human donor in good health. Some libraries in this study had Jurkat cell RNA spiked in.

As for this clonotype: A clone one base away is much larger, so this may be a read error. This rearrangement joins TRBV9 to TRBJ2-7; D ambiguous. Between the trimmed V and J ends, which lost 1 base and 0 bases, there was a span of 5 bases. The CDR3 contains 13 residues. The germline CDR1 and CDR2 sequences are SGDLS and YYNGEE. CDR3 nucleotide sequence: TGTGCCAGCAGCGTAAGGATCTCCTACGAGCAGTACTTC. It encodes CASSVRISYEQYF.

This clonotype was counted at least ten times. J is TRBJ1-1 and V is TRBV9; D is uncertain. CDR1 SGDLS and CDR2 YYNGEE come from the germline V gene. V gave up 3 bases and J gave up 1 base, with 4 bases separating them. CDR3 size: 12 residues. The CDR3 loop reads CASSGTNTEAFF. CDR3 in DNA: TGTGCCAGCAGCGGTACGAACACTGAAGCTTTCTTT. Complete variable domain (other parts from reference TRBV9 and TRBJ1-1): DSGVTQTPKHLITATGQRVTLRCSPRSGDLSVYWYQQSLDQGLQFLIQYYNGEERAKGNILERFSAQQFPDLHSELNLSSLELGDSALYFCASSGTNTEAFFGQGTRLTVV.

In its sample, this clonotype was seen a few times. This chain joins TRBV4-1 and TRBJ2-5; D remains ambiguous. The CDR3 totals 15 residues. V lost 4 bases and J lost 2, with 14 bases in between. Germline V CDR1 and CDR2: MGHRA, YSYEKL. CDR3 DNA: TGCGCCAGCAGCCCCGGTGAGGCCACTCAAGAGACCCAGTACTTC. Translation gives CASSPGEATQETQYF.

As concerns this clonotype: No conserved phenylalanine or tryptophan ends this CDR3, so it is likely a read error. The chain carries TRBV6-6 and TRBJ1-2, with no clear D. The V gene lost 5 bases and the J gene lost 3 bases, with 19 bases spanning the gap. CDR3 length: 16 amino acids. In germline, CDR1 is MNHNY, CDR2 SVGAGI (reference sequence). This chain's CDR3 is CASSQTRTPDDYGYTS. The CDR3 coding sequence is TGTGCCAGCAGTCAAACCCGGACTCCCGACGACTATGGCTACACCTCC.

A remark on this clonotype: A read error may be the cause here, since a much bigger clone is one base away. This CDR3 fails to terminate in the conserved phenylalanine or tryptophan, so it likely reflects a read error. The chain links TRBV5-6 to TRBJ1-2; the D gene is possibly TRBD1 (6 bases). The CDR3 has 16 residues. Trimming shortened V by 0 bases and J by 4 bases, and 16 bases separated the two germline ends. CDR1 SGHDT and CDR2 YYEEEE come from the germline V gene. The CDR3 reads CASSLEGWGPSYGYTI. The CDR3 DNA reads as TGTGCCAGCAGCTTGGAAGGGTGGGGGCCGAGCTATGGCTACACCATC.

A word on this clonotype: Possible read error: a much larger clone is one base away. Here the CDR3 omits its conserved ending phenylalanine or tryptophan, so a read error is the likely source. The J gene is TRBJ1-1, the V gene TRBV28; D gene unclear. Trimming left V 5 bases short and J 0 bases short, with 7 bases between. Per the germline V gene, CDR1 is MDHEN and CDR2 is SYDVKM. The CDR3 has 13 amino acids. Here the CDR3 reads CASSTLMNTEAFL. DNA for the CDR3: TGTGCCAGCAGTACACTTATGAACACTGAAGCTTTCCTT.

This clonotype was detected many times. The rearrangement links TRBV4-3 to TRBJ1-1; D gene ambiguous. Germline V gene sequence: CDR1 LGHNA, CDR2 YSLEER. This CDR3 region has 14 residues. Trimming left V 5 bases short and J 6 bases short, with 16 bases between. CDR3 in DNA: TGCGCCAGCAGCGAGGTTAGCAGAGAGGCTGAAGCTTTCTTT. Its translation is CASSEVSREAEAFF.

In this sample, this clonotype turned up a few times. Germline is not matched at one junction end, which may reflect a read error. CDR3 sequence: CASSHPQAGLKTEAFF. The DNA of the CDR3 is TGTGCCAGCAGCCATCCACAGGCAGGGTTGAAGACTGAAGCTTTCTTT. The rearrangement uses TRBV7-9 and TRBJ1-1; D may be TRBD1 (5 bases). This CDR3 region has 16 residues. Germline V CDR1 and CDR2: SEHNR, FQNEAQ (reference sequence).

This clonotype was counted a few times. V is TRBV7-6 and J is TRBJ2-3; 7 nucleotides line up with TRBD2. The CDR3 spans 15 residues. With V trimmed by 8 bases and J by 6 bases, 14 bases remained unmatched. Germline CDR1 and CDR2: SGHVS and FNYEAQ. CDR3 loop: CASGPGGGISDTQYF. In DNA form, the CDR3 reads TGTGCCAGCGGCCCGGGAGGAGGGATTTCGGATACGCAGTATTTT.